These T cell receptor beta chains were read from a single sample in a study of CD8+ T cells in alopecia areata. Assay: immunoSEQ multiplex PCR; the TCRdb copy retains only in-frame clones and omits some. The table shows roughly 250,000 clones, with 60% occurring only once. Sequenced material: CD4+ T cells sorted from blood, taken between weeks 51 and 54, from a patient treated with tofacitinib. These receptors all come from a human donor with alopecia areata. Both conserved end residues are part of each CDR3. A D gene is named only where the DNA matches it firmly.

D gene,J gene,V gene,CDR3 protein
TRBD2,TRBJ2-5,TRBV29-1,CSVSYRLAGTQETQYF
NA,TRBJ1-2,TRBV13,CASSFSTAGYTF
NA,TRBJ1-5,TRBV11-2,CASSPQGPGQPQHF
NA,TRBJ2-1,TRBV4-2,CASSQVANEQFF
NA,TRBJ2-7,TRBV7-2,CASSLVPYEQYF
NA,TRBJ1-1,TRBV6-1,CASSDRGYTEAFF
TRBD1,TRBJ2-5,TRBV19,CASSRDRQETQYF
NA,TRBJ2-7,TRBV7-8,CASSPIVGAWSYEQYF
TRBD2,TRBJ2-3,TRBV9,CASSSGTSGETDTQYF
TRBD1,TRBJ2-1,TRBV29-1,CSVIKGAMSSNEQFF
TRBD1,TRBJ2-3,TRBV13,CASSPDRGNTDTQYF
NA,TRBJ2-5,TRBV11-2,CASSLGTAAQYF
NA,TRBJ2-7,TRBV5-1,CASSLDPEGEQYF
NA,TRBJ1-5,TRBV7-9,CASSSQGRGNQPQHF
TRBD1,TRBJ1-2,TRBV6-5,CASSYRTGSGGYTF
TRBD1,TRBJ2-3,TRBV11-2,CASSSAGGAADTQYF
NA,TRBJ2-7,TRBV30,CAWRATSSYEQYF
NA,TRBJ1-5,TRBV30,CAWSNRVNQPQHF
NA,TRBJ2-5,TRBV15,CATSREQGKTQYF
TRBD1,TRBJ2-5,TRBV5-1,CASSTGQGQETQYF
NA,TRBJ2-2,TRBV11-3,CASSKQGDTGELFF
NA,TRBJ2-3,TRBV18,CASSPLAPISTDTQYF
TRBD2,TRBJ2-7,TRBV4-3,CASSQVLAGGSYEQYF
NA,TRBJ2-5,TRBV5-4,CASSRRVGKETQYF
NA,TRBJ1-6,TRBV4-3,CASSQRSLSPLHF
NA,TRBJ2-7,TRBV5-1,CASSLQYEQYF
NA,TRBJ1-3,TRBV30,CAWSLLNPSGNTIYF
NA,TRBJ2-7,TRBV10-2,CATTYGGPLYEQYF
NA,TRBJ2-7,TRBV9,CASSVALGGAYEQYF
TRBD2,TRBJ2-7,TRBV12-5,CASGSGGEQYF
NA,TRBJ2-7,TRBV7-3,CASSLTFGYEQYF
TRBD1,TRBJ1-1,TRBV5-6,CASSSWGTGNTEAFF
NA,TRBJ1-2,TRBV29-1,CSVVEQVYGYTF
TRBD2,TRBJ2-5,TRBV9,CASSPNTRTSGGETQYF
TRBD1,TRBJ1-6,TRBV10-3,CAISRGQAHNSPLHF
NA,TRBJ1-5,TRBV4-3,CASSQDRWVDQPQHF
NA,TRBJ1-4,TRBV7-8,CASSLERESEKLFF
NA,TRBJ2-7,TRBV5-4,CASSLGSVSYEQYF
NA,TRBJ2-1,TRBV7-9,CASSAGQSSYNEQFF